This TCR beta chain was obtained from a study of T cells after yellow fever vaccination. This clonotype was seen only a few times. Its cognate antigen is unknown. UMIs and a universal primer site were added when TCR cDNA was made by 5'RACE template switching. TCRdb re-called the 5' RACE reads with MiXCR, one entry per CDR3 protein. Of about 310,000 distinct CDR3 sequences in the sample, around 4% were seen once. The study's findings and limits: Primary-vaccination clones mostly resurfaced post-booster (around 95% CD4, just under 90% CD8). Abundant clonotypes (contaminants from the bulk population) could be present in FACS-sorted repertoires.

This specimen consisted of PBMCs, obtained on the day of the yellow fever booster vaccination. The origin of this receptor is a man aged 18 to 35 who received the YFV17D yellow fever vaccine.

The chain's CDR3 is CSTGVPTDTQYF. CDR3 sequence (DNA): TGCAGCACAGGGGTACCCACAGATACGCAGTATTTT. The rearrangement joins TRBV20-1 to TRBJ2-3; 7 nucleotides align to TRBD1. Germline V CDR1 and CDR2: DFQATT, SNEGSKA (reference sequence). The CDR3 contains 12 residues.